The source of this T cell receptor beta chain is a study of cytomegalovirus exposure and HLA in healthy donors. General study results and limits: As a later analysis showed, a missense DCLRE1C variant was linked to trimming of TCR beta V- and J-genes.

The PCR made use of 60 Vbeta and 13 Jbeta primers. Methods used by the authors: A later analysis counted approximately 88 million unique TCR beta chains, 9.5 million to 13 million shared. Assay used: immunoSEQ multiplex PCR; TCRdb lists only in-frame clones, some missing. The V and J calls and clone size were taken over from that table, and D and trimming were inferred from the DNA. Listed are about 96,000 clones; roughly 3.4% falls within the top ten. Those who donated were healthy bone marrow donors. The ends lost 5 bases at V and 5 bases at J; junction bases unmatched: 3. CDR1 is SEHNR and CDR2 is FQNEAQ in the germline V gene (reference sequence). The CDR3 is 14 amino acids. On this clone: The antigen is undetermined.

This clonotype was obtained from a woman aged 25 to 39 in good health and CMV-seronegative. The chain combines TRBV7-9 with TRBJ1-4; 9 nucleotides line up with TRBD1. The sequenced sample consisted of PBMCs. CDR3 in amino acids: CASSPGTGNEKLFF. The DNA of the CDR3 is TGTGCCAGCAGCCCCGGGACAGGGAATGAAAAACTGTTTTTT.